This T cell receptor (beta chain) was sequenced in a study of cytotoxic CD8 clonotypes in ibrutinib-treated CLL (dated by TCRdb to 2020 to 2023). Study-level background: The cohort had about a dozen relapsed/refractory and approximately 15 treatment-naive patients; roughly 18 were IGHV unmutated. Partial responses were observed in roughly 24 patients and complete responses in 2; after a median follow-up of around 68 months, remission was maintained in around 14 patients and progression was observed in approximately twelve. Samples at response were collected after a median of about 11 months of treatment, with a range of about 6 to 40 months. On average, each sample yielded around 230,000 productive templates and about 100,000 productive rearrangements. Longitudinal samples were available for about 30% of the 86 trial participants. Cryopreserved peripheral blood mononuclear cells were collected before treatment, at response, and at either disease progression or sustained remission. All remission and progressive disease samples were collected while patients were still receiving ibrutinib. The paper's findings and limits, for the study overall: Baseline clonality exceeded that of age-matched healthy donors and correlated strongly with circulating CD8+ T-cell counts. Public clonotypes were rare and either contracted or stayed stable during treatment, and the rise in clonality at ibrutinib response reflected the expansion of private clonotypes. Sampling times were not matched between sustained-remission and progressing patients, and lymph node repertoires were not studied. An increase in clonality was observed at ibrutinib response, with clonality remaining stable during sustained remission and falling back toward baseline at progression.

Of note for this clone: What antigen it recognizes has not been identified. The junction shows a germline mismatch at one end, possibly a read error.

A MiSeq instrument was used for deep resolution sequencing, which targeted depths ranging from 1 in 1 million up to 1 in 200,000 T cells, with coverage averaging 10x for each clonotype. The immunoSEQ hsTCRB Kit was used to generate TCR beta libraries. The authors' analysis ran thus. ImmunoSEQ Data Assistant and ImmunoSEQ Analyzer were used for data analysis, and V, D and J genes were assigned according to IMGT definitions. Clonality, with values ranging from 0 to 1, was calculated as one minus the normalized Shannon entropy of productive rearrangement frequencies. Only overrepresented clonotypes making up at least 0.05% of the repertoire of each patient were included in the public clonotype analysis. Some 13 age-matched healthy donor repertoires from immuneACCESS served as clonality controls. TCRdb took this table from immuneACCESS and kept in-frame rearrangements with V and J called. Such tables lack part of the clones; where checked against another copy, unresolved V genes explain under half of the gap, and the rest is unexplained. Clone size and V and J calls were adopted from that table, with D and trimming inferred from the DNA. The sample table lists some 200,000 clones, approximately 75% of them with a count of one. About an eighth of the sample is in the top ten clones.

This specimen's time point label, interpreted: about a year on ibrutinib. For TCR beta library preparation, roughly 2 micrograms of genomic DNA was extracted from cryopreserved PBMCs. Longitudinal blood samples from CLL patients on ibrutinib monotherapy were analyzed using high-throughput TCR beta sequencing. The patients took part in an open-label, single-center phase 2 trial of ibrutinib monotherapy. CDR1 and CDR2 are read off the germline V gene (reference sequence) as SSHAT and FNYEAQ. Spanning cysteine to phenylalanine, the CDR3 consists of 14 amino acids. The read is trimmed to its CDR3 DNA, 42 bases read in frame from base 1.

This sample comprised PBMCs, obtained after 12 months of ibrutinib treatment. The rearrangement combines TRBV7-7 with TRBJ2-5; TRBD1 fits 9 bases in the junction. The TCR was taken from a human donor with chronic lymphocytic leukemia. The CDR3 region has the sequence CASSAGQGGETQYF. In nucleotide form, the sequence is TGTGCTAGCAGCGCGGGACAGGGTGGAGAGACCCAGTACTTC.